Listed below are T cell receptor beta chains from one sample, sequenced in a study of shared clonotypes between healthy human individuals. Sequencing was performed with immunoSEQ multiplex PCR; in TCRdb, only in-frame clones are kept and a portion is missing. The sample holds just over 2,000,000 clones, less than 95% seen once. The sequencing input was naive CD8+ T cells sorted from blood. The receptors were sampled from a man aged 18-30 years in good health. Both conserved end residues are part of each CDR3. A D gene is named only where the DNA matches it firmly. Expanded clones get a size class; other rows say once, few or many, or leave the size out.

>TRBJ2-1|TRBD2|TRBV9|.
CASSVGLAVPYNEQFF
TGTGCCAGCAGCGTAGGGCTAGCGGTTCCCTACAATGAGCAGTTCTTC
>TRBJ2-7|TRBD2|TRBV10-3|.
CAISEGTSGAPSYEQYF
TGTGCCATCAGTGAGGGGACTAGCGGCGCCCCATCCTACGAGCAGTACTTC
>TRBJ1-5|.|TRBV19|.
CASSMWQDSNQPQHF
TGTGCCAGTAGTATGTGGCAGGATAGCAATCAGCCCCAGCATTTT
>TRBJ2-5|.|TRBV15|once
CATSRAASPETQYF
TGTGCCACCAGCAGAGCGGCATCCCCGGAGACCCAGTACTTC
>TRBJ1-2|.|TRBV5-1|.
CASSLSKGRGYTF
TGCGCCAGCAGCTTGTCGAAGGGACGTGGCTACACCTTC
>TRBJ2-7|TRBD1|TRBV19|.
CASSPTGEGSYEQYF
TGTGCCAGTAGCCCGACAGGGGAAGGATCCTACGAGCAGTACTTC
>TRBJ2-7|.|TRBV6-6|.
CASSSTYEQYF
TGTGCCAGCTCATCGACCTACGAGCAGTACTTC
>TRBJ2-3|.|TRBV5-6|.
CASSLGVTGTDTQYF
TGTGCCAGCAGCTTGGGAGTCACGGGCACAGATACGCAGTATTTT
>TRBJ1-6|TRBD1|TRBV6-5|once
CACRAGQGNSPLHF
TGTGCCTGCAGGGCCGGACAGGGGAATTCACCCCTCCACTTT
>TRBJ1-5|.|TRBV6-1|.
CASSEWQGGSNQPQHF
TGTGCCAGCAGTGAATGGCAGGGAGGTTCCAATCAGCCCCAGCATTTT
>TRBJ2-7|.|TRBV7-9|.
CASSLAGIAAEQYF
TGTGCCAGCAGCTTAGCGGGGATTGCGGCCGAGCAGTACTTC
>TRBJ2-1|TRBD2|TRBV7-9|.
CASSFSAGDSYNEQFF
TGTGCCAGCAGCTTTTCGGCGGGGGACTCCTACAATGAGCAGTTCTTC
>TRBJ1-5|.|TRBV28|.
CASSFPPGQPQHF
TGTGCCAGCAGTTTCCCTCCAGGACAGCCCCAGCATTTT
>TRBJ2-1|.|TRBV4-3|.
CASSQDHQGHNEQFF
TGCGCCAGCAGCCAAGATCACCAGGGACACAATGAGCAGTTCTTC
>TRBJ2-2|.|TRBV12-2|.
CASRLGTSGRTGELFF
TGTGCAAGTCGCTTAGGGACTAGCGGGAGGACCGGGGAGCTGTTTTTT
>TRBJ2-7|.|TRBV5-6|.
CASSLGGPAYEQYF
TGTGCCAGCAGCTTGGGCGGACCAGCCTACGAGCAGTACTTC
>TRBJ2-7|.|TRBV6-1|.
CASSEYVGSYEQYF
TGTGCCAGCAGTGAATACGTGGGGAGCTACGAGCAGTACTTC
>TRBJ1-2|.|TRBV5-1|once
CASSWTPGDPNYGYTF
TGCGCCAGCAGCTGGACCCCAGGGGACCCTAACTATGGCTACACCTTC
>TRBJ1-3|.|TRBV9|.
CASSVWDRRSGNTIYF
TGTGCCAGCAGCGTATGGGACCGCCGCTCTGGAAACACCATATATTTT
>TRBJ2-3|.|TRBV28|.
CASSLGGTQYF
TGTGCCAGCAGTTTGGGCGGTACGCAGTATTTT
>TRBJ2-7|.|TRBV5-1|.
CASSLEGGNYEQYF
TGCGCCAGCAGCTTAGAGGGGGGTAACTACGAGCAGTACTTC
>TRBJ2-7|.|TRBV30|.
CAWSHPGGAEQYF
TGTGCCTGGAGCCACCCCGGCGGGGCCGAGCAGTACTTC
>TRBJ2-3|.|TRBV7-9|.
CASSLFSDTQYF
TGTGCCAGCAGCTTATTCTCAGATACGCAGTATTTT
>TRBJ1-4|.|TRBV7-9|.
CASSLGQGMEKLFF
TGTGCCAGCAGCTTAGGGCAGGGGATGGAAAAACTGTTTTTT
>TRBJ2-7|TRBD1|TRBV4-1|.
CASSHKGQGSYEQYF
TGCGCCAGCAGCCATAAGGGACAGGGGTCCTACGAGCAGTACTTC
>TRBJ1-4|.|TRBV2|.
CASSEGKGGAEKLFF
TGTGCCAGCAGCGAAGGGAAGGGGGGGGCTGAAAAACTGTTTTTT
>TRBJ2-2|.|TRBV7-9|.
CASSHGTGTGVNTGELFF
TGTGCCAGCAGCCACGGGACCGGGACGGGCGTGAACACCGGGGAGCTGTTTTTT
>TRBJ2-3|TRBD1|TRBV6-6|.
CASSSSDRADTQYF
TGTGCCAGCAGTTCGTCGGACAGGGCTGATACGCAGTATTTT
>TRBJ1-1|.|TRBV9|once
CASSVGSGGTEAFF
TGTGCCAGCAGCGTAGGGTCCGGCGGCACTGAAGCTTTCTTT
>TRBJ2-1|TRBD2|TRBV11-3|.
CASSLVGSGSGNEQFF
TGTGCCAGCAGCTTAGTTGGTAGCGGGAGTGGCAATGAGCAGTTCTTC
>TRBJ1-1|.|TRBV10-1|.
CASSVGENTEAFF
TGCGCCAGCAGTGTTGGGGAAAACACTGAAGCTTTCTTT
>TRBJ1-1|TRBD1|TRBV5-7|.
CASSHELDRANTEAFF
TGTGCCAGCAGCCATGAATTGGACAGGGCCAACACTGAAGCTTTCTTT
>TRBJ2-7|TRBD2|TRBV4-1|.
CASSQREGSYEQYF
TGCGCCAGCAGCCAGCGGGAGGGTTCCTACGAGCAGTACTTC
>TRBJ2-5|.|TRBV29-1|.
CSVPPSGGPGQETQYF
TGCAGCGTGCCTCCCTCCGGGGGCCCGGGGCAAGAGACCCAGTACTTC
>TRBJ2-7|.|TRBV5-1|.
CASSLDSSPYEQYF
TGCGCCAGCAGCTTGGACAGCTCCCCCTACGAGCAGTACTTC
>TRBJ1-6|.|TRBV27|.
CASSFLRGYNSPLHF
TGTGCCAGCAGTTTTCTCAGGGGCTATAATTCACCCCTCCACTTT
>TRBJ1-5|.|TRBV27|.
CASSLLGDSINQPQHF
TGTGCCAGCAGTTTGCTTGGTGACAGCATAAATCAGCCCCAGCATTTT
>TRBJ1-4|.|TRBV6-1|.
CASTLRSWEKLFF
TGTGCCAGTACTCTTAGGTCGTGGGAAAAACTGTTTTTT
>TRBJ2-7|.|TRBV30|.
CAWSERYYEQYF
TGTGCCTGGAGTGAGAGGTACTACGAGCAGTACTTC
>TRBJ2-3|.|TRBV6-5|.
CASSYSGEVPDTQYF
TGTGCCAGCAGTTACTCCGGTGAAGTCCCAGATACGCAGTATTTT
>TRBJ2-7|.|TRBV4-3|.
CASSQFAGRGYEQYF
TGCGCCAGCAGCCAGTTCGCAGGCCGGGGCTACGAGCAGTACTTC
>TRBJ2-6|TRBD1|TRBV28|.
CASSHRGSGANVLTF
TGTGCCAGCAGTCACAGGGGTTCTGGGGCCAACGTCCTGACTTTC
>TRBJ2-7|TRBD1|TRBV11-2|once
CASSPGQGGPTLEQYF
TGTGCCAGCAGCCCCGGACAGGGGGGCCCTACTCTCGAGCAGTACTTC
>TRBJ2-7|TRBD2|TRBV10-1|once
CASSGIAGGIPGPGGEQYF
TGCGCCAGCAGTGGAATAGCGGGAGGGATCCCAGGGCCCGGTGGCGAGCAGTACTTC
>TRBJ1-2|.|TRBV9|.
CASSLGYNYGYTF
TGTGCCAGCAGCCTGGGGTATAACTATGGCTACACCTTC
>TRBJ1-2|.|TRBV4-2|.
CASSPWTNGGYTF
TGTGCCAGCAGCCCCTGGACAAACGGAGGCTACACCTTC
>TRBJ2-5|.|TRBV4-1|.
CASSQTPGGGAWETQYF
TGCGCCAGCAGCCAAACGCCCGGTGGGGGGGCGTGGGAGACCCAGTACTTC
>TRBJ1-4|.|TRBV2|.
CASSFLTGTNEKLFF
TGTGCCAGCAGCTTCTTGACAGGAACTAATGAAAAACTGTTTTTT
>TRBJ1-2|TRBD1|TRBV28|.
CASSFQPGTATF
TGTGCCAGCAGTTTCCAACCCGGGACAGCCACCTTC
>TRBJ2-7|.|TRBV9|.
CASSPHPRPGGEYEQYF
TGTGCCAGCAGCCCACACCCCCGACCCGGAGGTGAGTACGAGCAGTACTTC
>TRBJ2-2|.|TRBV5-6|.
CASSFSEFANTGELFF
TGTGCCAGCAGCTTCAGTGAGTTCGCGAACACCGGGGAGCTGTTTTTT
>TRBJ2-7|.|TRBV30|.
CAWTRDASSYEQYF
TGTGCCTGGACCCGGGACGCTAGCTCCTACGAGCAGTACTTC
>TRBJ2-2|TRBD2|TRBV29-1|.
CSVVSGATGELFF
TGCAGCGTTGTTAGCGGGGCCACCGGGGAGCTGTTTTTT
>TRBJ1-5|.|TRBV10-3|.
CAISEVGSNQPQHF
TGTGCCATCAGCGAGGTGGGTAGCAATCAGCCCCAGCATTTT
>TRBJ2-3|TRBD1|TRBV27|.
CASSWGTGQTDTQYF
TGTGCCAGCAGTTGGGGGACAGGGCAGACAGATACGCAGTATTTT
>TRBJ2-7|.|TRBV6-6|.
CASSHRGDLSYEQYF
TGTGCCAGCAGCCACCGGGGTGATCTTTCCTACGAGCAGTACTTC
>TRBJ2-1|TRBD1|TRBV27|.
CASSPGQGVYNEQFF
TGTGCCAGCAGCCCGGGACAGGGGGTGTACAATGAGCAGTTCTTC